A single sample gave rise to the 8 T cell receptor beta chains below, sequenced in a study of patients and donors after allogeneic stem cell transplantation. TCRdb recomputed calls from the RT-PCR reads with MiXCR, one row per CDR3 protein. The data hold 800,000 to 1,000,000 distinct CDR3 sequences, with roughly 18% observed a single time. Material for sequencing was blood, either unsorted or a sorted T cell fraction (not recorded which). Receptors originate from a human donor who was either an allogeneic HSCT recipient or a stem cell or donor lymphocyte infusion donor (not recorded which). It is not recorded whose cells these are; they may come from a transplant donor.

The sample holds a few counts of this clonotype. The chain employs TRBV12-3 or TRBV12-4 and TRBJ2-2; TRBD2 aligns across 9 bases. V was clipped by 6 bases and J by 8 bases; unmatched bases: 13. The CDR3 totals 16 residues. CDR3: CASSPGTSSRLGELFF. The DNA of the CDR3 is TGTGCCAGCAGCCCCGGGACTAGCTCCCGTTTGGGGGAGCTGTTTTTT.

This clonotype turned up a few times. This rearrangement joins TRBV4-1 to TRBJ2-7; D call uncertain. Looked up from germline, CDR1 is MGHRA and CDR2 is YSYEKL. V shed 1 base and J shed 2 bases, with 15 bases lying between them. The CDR3 runs 16 residues. The CDR3 loop is CASSQVGGRNPYEQYF. CDR3 DNA: TGCGCCAGCAGCCAAGTTGGTGGTCGGAACCCCTACGAGCAGTACTTC.

This clonotype was seen at least ten times. This chain uses TRBV12-3 or TRBV12-4 with TRBJ1-5, with D uncertain. Trimming stripped 6 bases from V and 7 bases from J, with 13 bases between. The CDR3 has 13 residues. The CDR3 DNA sequence: TGTGCCAGCAGCCCCCCCAGCGGGCAGCCCCAGCATTTT. Translated: CASSPPSGQPQHF.

The chain is built from TRBV20-1 and TRBJ2-5; weak D call: TRBD2 (6 bases). The length of the CDR3 is 15 residues. Germline CDR1 reads DFQATT; CDR2 reads SNEGSKA (reference sequence). The V gene lost 3 bases and the J gene lost 2 bases, with 16 bases spanning the gap. The chain's CDR3 is CSARRRVSKQETQYF. CDR3 in DNA: TGCAGTGCTAGGAGGAGGGTATCGAAGCAAGAGACCCAGTACTTC.

The chain carries TRBV5-1 and TRBJ1-1; D uncertain. The CDR3 covers 15 residues. The V gene lost 0 bases and the J gene lost 3 bases, with 12 bases spanning the gap. Germline V gene lookup returns CDR1 SGHRS and CDR2 YFSETQ. Here the CDR3 reads CASSLASRVDTEAFF. CDR3 bases: TGCGCCAGCAGCTTGGCCTCGAGGGTCGACACTGAAGCTTTCTTT.

This chain joins TRBV6-5 and TRBJ2-2, with TRBD2 as a possible D gene (6 bases). V lost 1 base, J lost 2 bases, and 11 bases lay in between. Germline lookup yields CDR1 MNHEY and CDR2 SVGAGI. CDR3 length equals 16 residues. The CDR3 sequence is CASSYWDWLNTGELFF. In DNA form, the CDR3 reads TGTGCCAGCAGTTACTGGGACTGGTTAAACACCGGGGAGCTGTTTTTT.

This clonotype has at least ten counts. The chain has TRBV4-1 and TRBJ2-2; a possible D gene is TRBD2 (5 bases). Trimming took 3 bases from V and 8 from J, leaving 16 bases between them. The germline V gene has CDR1 MGHRA and CDR2 YSYEKL. The CDR3 is 15 residues long. The CDR3 region is CASSQDSEVLGELFF. As DNA, the CDR3 is TGCGCCAGCAGCCAGGACTCCGAGGTGTTAGGGGAGCTGTTTTTT.

This clonotype came up a few times. The chain employs TRBV12-3 or TRBV12-4 and TRBJ1-5; a possible D gene is TRBD1 (5 bases). This CDR3 comprises 15 residues. V shed 6 bases and J shed 3 bases, with 15 bases lying between them. In DNA form, the CDR3 reads TGTGCCAGCAGCTTCCAGGGCAGGCTCAATCAGCCCCAGCATTTT. Its translation: CASSFQGRLNQPQHF.